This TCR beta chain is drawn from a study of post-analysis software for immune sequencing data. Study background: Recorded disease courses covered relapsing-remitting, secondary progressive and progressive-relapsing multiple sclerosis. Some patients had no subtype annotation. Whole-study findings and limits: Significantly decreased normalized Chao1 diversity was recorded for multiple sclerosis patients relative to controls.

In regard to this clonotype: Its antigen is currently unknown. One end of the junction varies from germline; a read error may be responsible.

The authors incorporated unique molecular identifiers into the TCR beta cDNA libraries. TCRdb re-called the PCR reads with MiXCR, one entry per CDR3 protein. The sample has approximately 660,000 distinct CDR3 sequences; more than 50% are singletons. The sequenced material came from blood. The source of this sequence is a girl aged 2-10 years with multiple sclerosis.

For the CDR3, the DNA is TGTGCCAGCAGTACTCGACAGGGAATGACCTCCTACGAGCGGTACTTC. Protein product: CASSTRQGMTSYERYF. The chain links TRBV27 to TRBJ2-7; 7 bases fit TRBD1. Germline loops: CDR1 MNHEY, CDR2 SMNVEV (reference sequence). This CDR3 comprises 16 residues.